The TCR beta chain described here comes from a study of blood T cell repertoires in COVID-19. Background on the study: Whether acute or convalescent, the COVID-19 samples came from the United States, Italy and Spain.

The length of the CDR3 is 15 residues. In germline, CDR1 is SGHTA, CDR2 FQGNSA. Trimming took 3 bases from V and 5 from J; bases not matched to a gene: 9. In the authors' workflow: Estimated nucleated cell counts came from reference gene primer amplification. Clones were sequenced by immunoSEQ multiplex PCR, and TCRdb holds only the in-frame ones, with some missing. Clonal size and the V and J genes are those of that table, whereas D and trimming came from the DNA. Here the sample spans some 300,000 clones, approximately 86% being singletons. Sequenced input: peripheral blood. The chain combines TRBV7-2 with TRBJ2-7, with 8 positions matching TRBD1. This TCR was sampled from a man aged 65 to 79 with acute or convalescent COVID-19. The CDR3 sequence is CASSFGDRWGNEQYF. CDR3 nucleotides: TGTGCCAGCAGCTTTGGGGACAGGTGGGGCAACGAGCAGTACTTC.